The source of this T cell receptor beta chain is a study of blood T cell repertoires in COVID-19. Whole-study context: The origin of the acute and convalescent COVID-19 samples was the United States, Italy and Spain. The analysed material was cDNA or gDNA that came from T cells, B-cell-depleted T cells, or PBMCs.

In the authors' workflow: The authors estimated nucleated cell counts from reference gene primer amplification. The method was immunoSEQ multiplex PCR; TCRdb's version includes in-frame clones alone and lacks a portion of them. V, J and clone size are those of that table, while D and trimming were read from the DNA. This sample has some 200,000 clones; around 80% occur once, and the top ten carry roughly 8.7%. The CDR3 has 15 amino acids. Germline CDR1 is MNHEY and CDR2 is SMNVEV (reference sequence). The V gene end was trimmed by 4 bases and the J gene end by 3 bases; junction bases not matched to a gene: 3.

The chain recombines TRBV27 with TRBJ2-1; TRBD2 matches at 10 bases. Sequences were obtained from peripheral blood. The receptor comes from a man between 45 and 60 years old with active or convalescent COVID-19. In DNA form, the CDR3 reads TGTGCCAGCAGTTCTCTAGCGGGAGACTACAATGAGCAGTTCTTC. This gives the protein CASSSLAGDYNEQFF.